One and the same sample provided the 29 T cell receptor beta chains below, sequenced in a study of beta chain features in type 1 diabetes (dated by TCRdb to 2016 to 2019). The library relied on the immunoSEQ multiplex PCR assay. The entire amount of isolated RNA was reverse transcribed using the High Capacity cDNA Reverse Transcription Kit, so the sequenced TCRB transcripts were expressed ones. TCRdb's version of the immuneACCESS table is confined to in-frame rearrangements and falls short of the full clone set. An unresolved V gene accounts for under half of the shortfall where checked; the remainder is of unknown origin. The table for this sample lists fewer than 550,000 clones; over 9.5% of them were counted only once. The ten largest clones capture around 0.05% of the sample. The source material was naive CD4+ T cells from blood. This sample's cell subset or site label indicates: true naive CD4+ T cells. Receptor source: a young woman in good health.

V is TRBV6-6 and J is TRBJ2-1; D not certain. V shed 0 bases and J shed 5 bases, with 8 bases lying between them. The length of the CDR3 is 14 residues. Germline V lookup: CDR1 MNHNY, CDR2 SVGAGI (reference sequence). The CDR3 coding sequence is TGTGCCAGCAGTTACTCGGTACTGGACAATGAGCAGTTCTTC. This encodes CASSYSVLDNEQFF.

In its sample, this clone was seen a few times. The CDR3 DNA is TGTGCCAGCAGCCCGCGACAGCCCAATCGCTCTGGGGCCAACGTCCTGACTTTC. This translates into CASSPRQPNRSGANVLTF. The chain is built from TRBV7-3 and TRBJ2-6, with a possible D match to TRBD1 (5 bases). From germline, CDR1 is SGHTA and CDR2 FQGTGA. The CDR3 has 18 residues. The V end was cut by 5 bases, the J end by 0 bases, with 17 bases between.

This chain joins TRBV7-2 and TRBJ1-1; weak D call: TRBD1 (5 bases). Germline values: CDR1 SGHTA, CDR2 FQGNSA. The CDR3 has 15 amino acids. Trimming pared 0 bases from V and 4 bases from J, leaving 12 bases between. In DNA form, the CDR3 reads TGTGCCAGCAGCTTAGCGCGGGGGTCCGCCACTGAAGCTTTCTTT. Encoded protein: CASSLARGSATEAFF.

The chain carries TRBV5-6 and TRBJ2-5; tentative D call: TRBD2 (6 bases). The CDR3 is 16 amino acids. CDR1 SGHDT and CDR2 YYEEEE come from the germline V gene. The ends were cut back, 0 bases at V and 1 base at J, with 13 bases in the middle. CDR3 DNA sequence: TGTGCCAGCAGCTTGGTCTCCACTAGCTCCCAAGAGACCCAGTACTTC. This gives the protein CASSLVSTSSQETQYF. The complete variable domain, with remaining parts taken from reference TRBV5-6 and TRBJ2-5, reads DAGVTQSPTHLIKTRGQQVTLRCSPKSGHDTVSWYQQALGQGPQFIFQYYEEEERQRGNFPDRFSGHQFPNYSSELNVNALLLGDSALYLCASSLVSTSSQETQYFGPGTRLLVL.

This clone was observed a handful of times. The gene calls are TRBV2 and TRBJ1-1; D not resolved. This CDR3 is built from 13 residues. Germline V gene data show CDR1 as SNHLY and CDR2 as FYNNEI. Trimming removed 7 bases at V and 4 bases at J, with 13 bases between. The CDR3 spells CASMGVGSTEAFF. The CDR3 nucleotides are TGTGCCAGCATGGGCGTGGGGAGCACTGAAGCTTTCTTT.

The chain recombines TRBV2 with TRBJ2-7; no reliable D call. The V gene lost 4 bases and the J gene lost 6 bases, with 7 bases spanning the gap. CDR1 and CDR2 (germline): SNHLY, FYNNEI. This CDR3 region has 11 residues. CDR3 coding DNA: TGTGCCAGCAGTGCCGACGGCGAGCAGTACTTC. It is translated as CASSADGEQYF.

This clone was picked up a small number of times. The CDR3 bases are TGTGCCAGCAGCTCCGTCAGGACAGGGTGGGAAGATACGCAGTATTTT. This encodes CASSSVRTGWEDTQYF. This chain uses TRBV7-9 with TRBJ2-3; TRBD1 agrees at 8 bases. The CDR3 is made up of 16 amino acids. Germline V gene lookup returns CDR1 SEHNR and CDR2 FQNEAQ (reference sequence). Trimming cost V 4 bases and J 5 bases; bases outside gene matches: 11.

This chain connects TRBV7-8 to TRBJ1-1, with a tentative D call TRBD1 (6 bases). Per the germline V gene, CDR1 is SGHVS and CDR2 is FQNEAQ. V lost 2 bases and J lost 10, with 14 bases in between. This CDR3 contains 13 residues. The CDR3 DNA reads as TGTGCCAGCAGCTTAAGCAGGGGAGGCGGAGCTTTCTTT. Its protein is CASSLSRGGGAFF. The variable domain in full, completed from reference TRBV7-8 and TRBJ1-1, reads GAGVSQSPRYKVAKRGQDVALRCDPISGHVSLFWYQQALGQGPEFLTYFQNEAQLDKSGLPSDRFFAERPEGSVSTLKIQRTQQEDSAVYLCASSLSRGGGAFFGQGTRLTVV.

This clone was observed at least ten times. This rearrangement joins TRBV30 to TRBJ2-1; D is perhaps TRBD1 (5 bases). CDR1 is GTSNPN, CDR2 SVGIG, per germline (reference sequence). The CDR3 is made up of 10 amino acids. The V and J ends lost 2 bases and 10 bases respectively, with 6 bases between them. The CDR3 spells CAWSRTEQFF. The CDR3 DNA reads as TGTGCCTGGAGTAGGACAGAGCAGTTCTTC.

The chain employs TRBV5-4 and TRBJ2-7, with D tentatively TRBD1 (6 bases). In germline, CDR1 is SGHNT, CDR2 YYREEE (reference sequence). The CDR3 has 12 amino acids. Between the trimmed V and J ends, which lost 5 bases and 7 bases, there was a span of 13 bases. CDR3 DNA sequence: TGTGCCAGCAGACGGGACACGAGGGAGCAGTACTTC. Its protein product is CASRRDTREQYF. Full variable domain (outside the CDR3, taken from reference TRBV5-4 and TRBJ2-7): ETGVTQSPTHLIKTRGQQVTLRCSSQSGHNTVSWYQQALGQGPQFIFQYYREEENGRGNFPPRFSGLQFPNYSSELNVNALELDDSALYLCASRRDTREQYFGPGTRLTVT.

The rearrangement joins TRBV28 to TRBJ2-1; TRBD1 matches at 7 bases. The CDR3 consists of 12 residues. The germline V gene encodes CDR1 MDHEN and CDR2 SYDVKM. J was trimmed by 12 bases and V by 6 bases; bases with no gene match: 8. As DNA, the CDR3 is TGTGCCAGCAGCCTGACAGGGCTGCGGCAGTTCTTC. Translation gives CASSLTGLRQFF.

The chain has TRBV7-3 and TRBJ2-3; TRBD2 aligns across 7 bases. The trim removed 4 bases at V and 1 base at J, leaving 11 bases unmatched. The germline V gene encodes CDR1 SGHTA and CDR2 FQGTGA. The CDR3 runs to 17 residues. The CDR3 nucleotides are TGTGCCAGCAGCTCTTCGACTAGCCGAGGGGGCACAGATACGCAGTATTTT. Amino acid sequence: CASSSSTSRGGTDTQYF.

This clone occurred a few times. The sample holds other DNA sequences that translate to the same CDR3. V is TRBV29-1 and J is TRBJ2-2; D call uncertain. CDR3 length equals 10 residues. Looked up from germline, CDR1 is SQVTM and CDR2 is ANQGSEA. V was pared by 6 bases and J by 4 bases, with 3 bases between. The CDR3 spells CSVGTGELFF. CDR3 in DNA: TGCAGCGTCGGCACCGGGGAGCTGTTTTTT.

This clone was recorded a few times. The rearrangement joins TRBV4-1 to TRBJ2-6; D is unresolved. Germline CDR1 and CDR2: MGHRA and YSYEKL. This CDR3 contains 17 residues. The V gene lost 1 base and the J gene lost 0 bases, with 10 bases spanning the gap. The CDR3 loop is CASSQAVASSGANVLTF. The CDR3 DNA follows: TGCGCCAGCAGCCAAGCGGTCGCCAGCTCTGGGGCCAACGTCCTGACTTTC.

This clone was observed a few times. The CDR3 reads CASRGDGANVLTF. The CDR3 nucleotides read TGTGCCAGCCGAGGAGATGGGGCCAACGTCCTGACTTTC. This sequence joins TRBV6-1 and TRBJ2-6; no clear D. This CDR3 is 13 amino acids long. In germline, CDR1 is MNHNS, CDR2 SASEGT. Trimming pared 8 bases from V and 3 bases from J, leaving 8 bases between.

The CDR3 loop reads CASSFSLLGTQYF. The CDR3 DNA reads TGTGCCAGCAGCTTCTCCCTACTAGGGACCCAGTACTTC. The chain couples TRBV11-2 to TRBJ2-5; D perhaps matches TRBD2 (5 bases). V shed 3 bases and J shed 7 bases, with 12 bases lying between them. CDR1 is SGHAT and CDR2 is FQNNGV in the germline V gene. The CDR3 consists of 13 residues. The full variable domain, in which reference TRBV11-2 and TRBJ2-5 provide the parts outside the CDR3, is EAGVAQSPRYKIIEKRQSVAFWCNPISGHATLYWYQQILGQGPKLLIQFQNNGVVDDSQLPKDRFSAERLKGVDSTLKIQPAKLEDSAVYLCASSFSLLGTQYFGPGTRLLVL.

There are a few counts of this clone. This CDR3 is CSVDQGASIQYF. For the CDR3, the DNA is TGCAGCGTTGACCAGGGGGCATCCATTCAGTACTTC. This chain links TRBV29-1 with TRBJ2-4, with TRBD1 matching over 8 bases. Trimming at V came to 3 bases and at J to 9 bases, leaving 4 bases not matched to a gene. The CDR3 covers 12 residues. CDR1 is SQVTM, CDR2 ANQGSEA, per germline.

The rearrangement links TRBV29-1 to TRBJ1-1; perhaps TRBD1 as D (6 bases). Looked up from germline, CDR1 is SQVTM and CDR2 is ANQGSEA. CDR3 length equals 13 residues. V lost 3 bases to trimming and J lost 0 bases, with 8 bases between them. The CDR3 loop is CSVEDSLNTEAFF. In DNA, the CDR3 is TGCAGCGTTGAGGACAGCTTGAACACTGAAGCTTTCTTT.

This chain connects TRBV4-3 to TRBJ2-3; D unclear. The CDR3 extends over 14 amino acids. The V end lost 0 bases, the J end lost 10 bases, and 14 bases lay between the germline ends. Germline lookup yields CDR1 LGHNA and CDR2 YSLEER. For the CDR3, the DNA is TGCGCCAGCAGCCAAGAGGCCATCGGACGGGCGCAGTATTTT. This sequence encodes CASSQEAIGRAQYF.

This clone was counted only a few times. The CDR3 nucleotides are TGTGCCAGCAATCACTACGAGCAGTACTTC. Residues: CASNHYEQYF. The chain carries TRBV2 and TRBJ2-7; D is unclear. CDR3 length: 10 amino acids. V lost 7 bases to trimming and J lost 3 bases, with 4 bases between them. Germline CDR1 is SNHLY and CDR2 is FYNNEI. Full variable domain (rest looked up from reference TRBV2 and TRBJ2-7): EPEVTQTPSHQVTQMGQEVILRCVPISNHLYFYWYRQILGQKVEFLVSFYNNEISEKSEIFDDQFSVERPDGSNFTLKIRSTKLEDSAMYFCASNHYEQYFGPGTRLTVT.

The DNA of the CDR3 is TGTGCCTGGGCCCCGGCGGGCGGTGAGCAGTTCTTC. Translating gives CAWAPAGGEQFF. The chain combines TRBV30 with TRBJ2-1; D might be TRBD2 (5 bases). This CDR3 region has 12 residues. Trimming took 5 bases from V and 9 from J, leaving 14 bases between them. CDR1 and CDR2 from the germline V gene are GTSNPN and SVGIG (reference sequence).

The table lists this clone with a few counts. This chain connects TRBV30 to TRBJ2-1; D not certain. Germline CDR1 reads GTSNPN; CDR2 reads SVGIG (reference sequence). The CDR3 extends over 16 amino acids. V lost 2 bases to trimming and J lost 0 bases, with 14 bases between them. The CDR3 DNA sequence: TGTGCCTGGAGTAGCCTCAGTCGGAGCTCCTACAATGAGCAGTTCTTC. Its protein is CAWSSLSRSSYNEQFF.

This sequence joins TRBV7-3 and TRBJ2-7; no reliable D call. The germline gives CDR1 SGHTA, CDR2 FQGTGA. Trimming cost V 5 bases and J 6 bases, with 17 bases left between them. This CDR3 has 14 residues. For the CDR3, the DNA is TGTGCCAGCAGCCCGACAAGTAATGAAGGCGAGCAGTACTTC. It yields the protein CASSPTSNEGEQYF.

This clone has more than one count but fewer than ten. The chain links TRBV7-9 to TRBJ1-2; TRBD1 might be the D (5 bases). This CDR3 contains 14 residues. The germline V and J ends were trimmed by 6 bases and 5 bases, with 16 bases remaining between them. Germline V gives CDR1 SEHNR, CDR2 FQNEAQ (reference sequence). The CDR3 nucleotides are TGTGCCAGCAGGTGGCAACCAGGGTCGTATGGCTACACCTTC. Protein sequence: CASRWQPGSYGYTF. Looking up the rest from reference TRBV7-9 and TRBJ1-2 gives the full variable domain: DTGVSQNPRHKITKRGQNVTFRCDPISEHNRLYWYRQTLGQGPEFLTYFQNEAQLEKSRLLSDRFSAERPKGSFSTLEIQRTEQGDSAMYLCASRWQPGSYGYTFGSGTRLTVV.

The J gene is TRBJ2-5, the V gene TRBV27; 12 nucleotides match TRBD2. The germline CDR1 and CDR2 sequences are MNHEY and SMNVEV (reference sequence). The ends lost 2 bases at V and 4 bases at J; junction bases unmatched: 8. The CDR3 is 17 amino acids. As DNA, the CDR3 is TGTGCCAGCAGTTTAACCGCCGGACTAGCGGGAAGAGAGACCCAGTACTTC. This encodes CASSLTAGLAGRETQYF.

This chain links TRBV9 with TRBJ1-2, with D hard to call. Between the trimmed V and J ends, which lost 5 bases and 0 bases, there was a span of 11 bases. Germline V gives CDR1 SGDLS, CDR2 YYNGEE. The CDR3 is 14 residues long. The CDR3 here is CASSQIGANYGYTF. CDR3 nucleotide sequence: TGTGCCAGCAGTCAGATTGGGGCTAACTATGGCTACACCTTC.

The V call is TRBV5-4, the J call TRBJ2-7; 9 nucleotides agree with TRBD1. The V and J ends lost 2 bases and 7 bases, in that order; junction bases with no gene match: 7. Germline lookup yields CDR1 SGHNT and CDR2 YYREEE (reference sequence). The CDR3 totals 14 residues. The CDR3 DNA is TGTGCCAGCAGCTTTGGGACAGGGTCGAGGGAGCAGTACTTC. This encodes CASSFGTGSREQYF.

This chain uses TRBV28 with TRBJ2-3; D ambiguous. Trimming pared 6 bases from V and 1 base from J, leaving 11 bases between. The germline V gene has CDR1 MDHEN and CDR2 SYDVKM. The CDR3 consists of 14 residues. The CDR3 coding sequence is TGTGCCAGCAGCCTCGGCGCCGGCACAGATACGCAGTATTTT. Translation gives CASSLGAGTDTQYF.

This chain connects TRBV4-2 to TRBJ2-1, with 8 bases aligning to TRBD2. V was pared by 6 bases and J by 4 bases, with 2 bases of the junction left unmatched. The germline V gene encodes CDR1 LGHNA and CDR2 YNFKEQ. The CDR3 spans 13 residues. The CDR3 DNA sequence: TGTGCCAGCAGACTAGCGGAATACAATGAGCAGTTCTTC. It is translated as CASRLAEYNEQFF.